Below are 31 T cell receptor beta chains sequenced from a single sample in a study of beta chain features in type 1 diabetes. Study results and limitations: A moderate, significant TCRB CDR3 shortening appeared in type 1 diabetes across four CD4+ subsets.

Their cognate antigens are unknown. The entirety of the isolated RNA underwent reverse transcription, so expressed TCRB transcripts were sequenced. Only in-frame clones appear in the TCRdb table, and some are missing; sequencing was by immunoSEQ multiplex PCR. The top ten hold 0.03% to 0.04% of the sample, which has hundreds of thousands of clones, over 12% seen once. The source material was naive CD4+ T cells from blood. These receptors were obtained from a man aged 18 to 35 with type 1 diabetes.

This chain joins TRBV30 and TRBJ1-2; D perhaps matches TRBD1 (6 bases). The CDR3 is made up of 13 amino acids. Germline loops: CDR1 GTSNPN, CDR2 SVGIG (reference sequence). The V gene lost 3 bases and the J gene lost 8 bases, with 16 bases spanning the gap. DNA of the CDR3: TGTGCCTGGAGACGGGTTGGAGGGGGAGGCTACACCTTC. Translated, it gives CAWRRVGGGGYTF.

The chain recombines TRBV27 with TRBJ1-5, with D hard to call. In germline, CDR1 is MNHEY, CDR2 SMNVEV (reference sequence). The ends were cut back, 4 bases at V and 3 bases at J, with 7 bases in the middle. This CDR3 has 13 residues. The CDR3 region is CASSSRYNQPQHF. CDR3 DNA sequence: TGTGCCAGCAGTTCCAGATACAATCAGCCCCAGCATTTT.

This clone was picked up a small number of times. The rearrangement joins TRBV29-1 to TRBJ1-1; D uncertain. CDR1 SQVTM and CDR2 ANQGSEA come from the germline V gene. The V end was cut by 4 bases, the J end by 5 bases, with 14 bases between. The CDR3 is made up of 13 amino acids. The CDR3 DNA is TGCAGCGTTGTTCAGCCATTAAGGACTGAAGCTTTCTTT. Translation: CSVVQPLRTEAFF. The full variable domain, completed using reference TRBV29-1 and TRBJ1-1, is SAVISQKPSRDICQRGTSLTIQCQVDSQVTMMFWYRQQPGQSLTLIATANQGSEATYESGFVIDKFPISRPNLTFSTLTVSNMSPEDSSIYLCSVVQPLRTEAFFGQGTRLTVV.

Comment on this clone: Different DNA sequences within this sample yield the same CDR3. The rearrangement uses TRBV30 and TRBJ2-7; no clear D. The CDR3 extends over 11 amino acids. Trimming stripped 1 base from V and 5 bases from J, with 6 bases between. CDR1 is GTSNPN, CDR2 SVGIG, per germline (reference sequence). CDR3 bases: TGTGCCTGGAGTGGGCGACACGAGCAGTACTTC. Protein product: CAWSGRHEQYF.

The rearrangement joins TRBV7-9 to TRBJ1-2, with D maybe TRBD1 (6 bases). The germline V gene has CDR1 SEHNR and CDR2 FQNEAQ (reference sequence). The CDR3 is 14 residues long. V was pared by 2 bases and J by 8 bases, with 15 bases between. CDR3 in DNA: TGTGCCAGCAGCTTAAGCACAGGGCTGTCCGGCTACACCTTC. Amino acids: CASSLSTGLSGYTF.

This rearrangement joins TRBV5-1 to TRBJ2-5; 7 bases are a match to TRBD2. CDR1 is SGHRS, CDR2 YFSETQ, per germline. CDR3 length: 14 amino acids. Unmatched junction bases numbered 8, after V lost 4 bases and J lost 5 bases. For the CDR3, the DNA is TGCGCCAGCAGCGCCGGGACTATGGCGGAGACCCAGTACTTC. Its translation is CASSAGTMAETQYF. Using reference TRBV5-1 and TRBJ2-5 for the parts outside the CDR3, the full variable domain is KAGVTQTPRYLIKTRGQQVTLSCSPISGHRSVSWYQQTPGQGLQFLFEYFSETQRNKGNFPGRFSGRQFSNSRSEMNVSTLELGDSALYLCASSAGTMAETQYFGPGTRLLVL.

The V and J genes are TRBV30 and TRBJ2-3, with no clear D. Trimming removed 5 bases from V and 4 bases from J, with 10 bases in between. Germline CDR1 and CDR2: GTSNPN and SVGIG (reference sequence). CDR3 length equals 12 residues. The CDR3: CAWASDSDTQYF. The CDR3 nucleotides are TGTGCCTGGGCGAGTGATTCAGATACGCAGTATTTT.

V gene TRBV15 combines with J gene TRBJ2-1; possibly TRBD1 for D (6 bases). CDR1 is LNHNV, CDR2 YYDKDF, per germline (reference sequence). The V end was cut by 3 bases, the J end by 6 bases, with 15 bases between. The CDR3 is 15 amino acids. For the CDR3, the DNA is TGTGCCACCAGCAGTCGACAGGTTGTGGGCAATGAGCAGTTCTTC. Translation: CATSSRQVVGNEQFF.

V usage is TRBV2 and J usage is TRBJ2-5; D gene unclear. Germline CDR1 reads SNHLY; CDR2 reads FYNNEI. V lost 5 bases, J lost 0 bases, and 4 bases lay in between. The CDR3 spans 12 residues. This CDR3 reads CASSLYQETQYF. The CDR3 coding sequence is TGTGCCAGCAGTTTGTACCAAGAGACCCAGTACTTC.

A few counts support this clone. CDR3 residues: CASSLSDRRNNEQFF. The CDR3 nucleotides are TGTGCCAGCAGCTTATCGGACCGACGGAACAATGAGCAGTTCTTC. The chain links TRBV7-3 to TRBJ2-1; the D is unclear. The CDR3 runs to 15 residues. Looked up from germline, CDR1 is SGHTA and CDR2 is FQGTGA. The V end lost 2 bases, the J end lost 5 bases, and 13 bases lay between the germline ends.

This clone was detected a few times. The chain links TRBV27 to TRBJ1-2, with 8 nucleotides matching TRBD1. CDR1 MNHEY and CDR2 SMNVEV come from the germline V gene (reference sequence). Trimming cost V 2 bases and J 2 bases; bases outside gene matches: 13. CDR3 length: 18 residues. This CDR3 reads CASSLHRLRGLRNYGYTF. CDR3 in DNA: TGTGCCAGCAGTTTACACAGACTCAGGGGGCTGCGGAACTATGGCTACACCTTC.

The chain links TRBV19 to TRBJ2-1; a weak D match, TRBD2 (6 bases). Germline V gene sequence: CDR1 LNHDA, CDR2 SQIVND (reference sequence). The CDR3 runs 14 residues. The V and J ends lost 4 bases and 5 bases respectively, with 12 bases between them. Written as DNA, the CDR3 is TGTGCCAGTAGTACCCAGCGGGCTCACAATGAGCAGTTCTTC. This translates into CASSTQRAHNEQFF. Full variable domain (rest looked up from reference TRBV19 and TRBJ2-1): DGGITQSPKYLFRKEGQNVTLSCEQNLNHDAMYWYRQDPGQGLRLIYYSQIVNDFQKGDIAEGYSVSREKKESFPLTVTSAQKNPTAFYLCASSTQRAHNEQFFGPGTRLTVL.

The V gene is TRBV2, the J gene TRBJ2-5; D is possibly TRBD2 (6 bases). V was clipped by 8 bases and J by 4 bases, with 11 bases between them. There are 12 residues in the CDR3. Germline loops: CDR1 SNHLY, CDR2 FYNNEI. CDR3 coding DNA: TGTGCCAGCGGCGGGGACGGAGAGACCCAGTACTTC. Amino acid sequence: CASGGDGETQYF.

This sequence joins TRBV30 and TRBJ2-5; no firm D call. The germline V gene has CDR1 GTSNPN and CDR2 SVGIG (reference sequence). The CDR3 spans 13 residues. V lost 4 bases to trimming and J lost 2 bases, with 11 bases between them. As DNA, the CDR3 is TGTGCCTGGAAGCAGCGTAATCAAGAGACCCAGTACTTC. Translating it yields CAWKQRNQETQYF.

This clone was detected only a few times. This chain joins TRBV2 and TRBJ2-3, with TRBD2 identical over 7 bases. CDR3 length: 14 amino acids. V shed 7 bases and J 2 bases; nucleotides not matched to a gene: 6. Germline values: CDR1 SNHLY, CDR2 FYNNEI. The CDR3 DNA is TGTGCCAGCATTCAACTAGCGCCCACAGATACGCAGTATTTT. Translation: CASIQLAPTDTQYF. Drawing the rest from reference TRBV2 and TRBJ2-3, the complete variable domain is EPEVTQTPSHQVTQMGQEVILRCVPISNHLYFYWYRQILGQKVEFLVSFYNNEISEKSEIFDDQFSVERPDGSNFTLKIRSTKLEDSAMYFCASIQLAPTDTQYFGPGTRLTVL.

The chain uses TRBV7-2 and TRBJ1-1; no firm D call. The CDR3 runs 13 residues. Per the germline V gene, CDR1 is SGHTA and CDR2 is FQGNSA. Trimming cost V 3 bases and J 3 bases, with 8 bases left between them. The chain's CDR3 is CASSFQADTEAFF. In DNA form, the CDR3 reads TGTGCCAGCAGCTTCCAGGCCGACACTGAAGCTTTCTTT.

J is TRBJ2-7 and V is TRBV6-1; TRBD1 matches 9 bases. The CDR3 consists of 13 residues. Germline V lookup: CDR1 MNHNS, CDR2 SASEGT. V lost 7 bases and J lost 5; bases outside the gene matches: 6. The CDR3 loop reads CASIRDRVDEQYF. DNA for the CDR3: TGTGCCAGCATTAGGGACAGGGTCGACGAGCAGTACTTC.

This clone was found a few times. This chain joins TRBV19 and TRBJ2-1, with D perhaps given as TRBD1 or TRBD2 (5 bases each). This CDR3 is 14 amino acids long. V was shortened by 8 bases and J by 1 base, with 12 bases between the two germline ends. Germline V gives CDR1 LNHDA, CDR2 SQIVND (reference sequence). The CDR3 DNA follows: TGTGCCAGTCGCCGGGACCGTTCCTACAATGAGCAGTTCTTC. It is translated as CASRRDRSYNEQFF.

This clone was observed at least ten times. The sample carries other DNA sequences with the same CDR3. This chain links TRBV18 with TRBJ1-1, with D hard to call. Germline CDR1 is KGHSH and CDR2 is LQKENI. Between the trimmed V and J ends, which lost 0 bases and 1 base, there was a span of 3 bases. The length of the CDR3 is 13 residues. The CDR3 loop reads CASSPPGNTEAFF. In DNA form, the CDR3 reads TGTGCCAGCTCACCACCAGGGAACACTGAAGCTTTCTTT.

The chain joins TRBV7-9 to TRBJ2-1; perhaps TRBD2 as D (5 bases). The CDR3 has 16 amino acids. Germline V CDR1 and CDR2: SEHNR, FQNEAQ (reference sequence). V was clipped by 1 base and J by 8 bases, with 18 bases between them. The CDR3 DNA follows: TGTGCCAGCAGCTTAGGACTCCTGGACTCTTCGGATGAGCAGTTCTTC. This translates into CASSLGLLDSSDEQFF.

The chain combines TRBV6-5 with TRBJ2-3, with D maybe TRBD1 (6 bases). The length of the CDR3 is 15 residues. V lost 1 base to trimming and J lost 5 bases, with 13 bases between them. Germline V gene sequence: CDR1 MNHEY, CDR2 SVGAGI. The CDR3 region is CASSYWADRKDTQYF. CDR3 coding DNA: TGTGCCAGCAGTTACTGGGCTGACAGGAAAGATACGCAGTATTTT.

The sample holds a few counts of this clone. The gene calls are TRBV7-6 and TRBJ2-1; D remains unclear. V shed 0 bases and J shed 9 bases, with 6 bases lying between them. The CDR3 runs 12 residues. CDR1 is SGHVS and CDR2 is FNYEAQ in the germline V gene. The CDR3 reads CASSLALTEQFF. The CDR3 coding sequence is TGTGCCAGCAGCTTAGCGCTGACTGAGCAGTTCTTC.

The chain couples TRBV9 to TRBJ2-1; TRBD2 matches at 7 bases. Per germline, CDR1 SGDLS and CDR2 YYNGEE. Unmatched junction bases numbered 4, after V lost 0 bases and J lost 1 base. This CDR3 has 16 residues. CDR3 nucleotide sequence: TGTGCCAGCAGCGTAGCTTCAGCGGGGTCCTACAATGAGCAGTTCTTC. Translating it yields CASSVASAGSYNEQFF.

This clone was seen more than once but under ten times. V and J are TRBV29-1 and TRBJ1-4; tentative D call: TRBD1 (5 bases). V lost 7 bases to trimming and J lost 8 bases, with 17 bases between them. The CDR3 length is 13 residues. Germline loops: CDR1 SQVTM, CDR2 ANQGSEA. The CDR3 DNA follows: TGCAGCGCCGCTTACAGGCCAGACGAAAAACTGTTTTTT. Protein product: CSAAYRPDEKLFF. Variable domain in full (rest from reference TRBV29-1 and TRBJ1-4): SAVISQKPSRDICQRGTSLTIQCQVDSQVTMMFWYRQQPGQSLTLIATANQGSEATYESGFVIDKFPISRPNLTFSTLTVSNMSPEDSSIYLCSAAYRPDEKLFFGSGTQLSVL.

In its sample, this clone was seen a few times. The chain couples TRBV29-1 to TRBJ1-3, with 11 bases identical to TRBD1. Germline CDR1 and CDR2: SQVTM and ANQGSEA. V lost 6 bases and J lost 0; bases outside the gene matches: 7. CDR3 length: 16 residues. The CDR3 coding sequence is TGCAGCGTGAGGACAGGGGGCCTAAGCTCTGGAAACACCATATATTTT. This sequence encodes CSVRTGGLSSGNTIYF.

In its sample, this clone was seen a few times. The CDR3 loop reads CASSADSASNYGYTF. The CDR3 DNA is TGCGCCAGCAGCGCCGACAGCGCTTCTAACTATGGCTACACCTTC. The chain links TRBV5-1 to TRBJ1-2; possibly TRBD1 for D (5 bases). Looked up from germline, CDR1 is SGHRS and CDR2 is YFSETQ. V was shortened by 4 bases and J by 0 bases, with 13 bases between the two germline ends. CDR3 size: 15 residues.

This clone has a handful of counts. V usage is TRBV7-2 and J usage is TRBJ2-1; 7 positions agree with TRBD2. V shed 6 bases and J 4 bases; nucleotides not matched to a gene: 6. Germline assignment: CDR1 SGHTA and CDR2 FQGNSA. The CDR3 sequence is 14 residues long. The CDR3 protein is CASSFTSAYNEQFF. The CDR3 DNA reads TGTGCCAGCAGTTTCACTAGCGCGTACAATGAGCAGTTCTTC.

This clone showed up just a few times. The chain recombines TRBV30 with TRBJ2-5; D is undetermined. The V gene lost 0 bases and the J gene lost 0 bases, with 11 bases spanning the gap. Germline V gene sequence: CDR1 GTSNPN, CDR2 SVGIG (reference sequence). CDR3 length equals 15 residues. CDR3 sequence: CAWSVGSEHQETQYF. In nucleotides, the CDR3 is TGTGCCTGGAGTGTAGGGTCGGAGCACCAAGAGACCCAGTACTTC.

CDR3 region: CASSPSMTGELFF. Here the CDR3 DNA reads TGTGCCAGCAGCCCTTCTATGACCGGGGAGCTGTTTTTT. The rearrangement uses TRBV7-2 and TRBJ2-2; D is uncertain. With 5 bases removed from V and 5 bases from J, the gap between germline ends came to 9 bases. From germline, CDR1 is SGHTA and CDR2 FQGNSA. The CDR3 runs 13 residues.

This clone showed up just a few times. This chain uses TRBV7-3 with TRBJ2-1; TRBD1 aligns across 8 bases. After removal of 8 bases from V and 5 bases from J, the junction contained 8 bases not matched to a gene. The CDR3 totals 14 residues. Germline V CDR1 and CDR2: SGHTA, FQGTGA. CDR3 residues: CASGDRGSHNEQFF. CDR3 DNA sequence: TGTGCCAGCGGTGACAGGGGATCGCACAATGAGCAGTTCTTC.

The chain uses TRBV9 and TRBJ2-2, with D possibly being TRBD1 (6 bases). This CDR3 is built from 15 residues. Germline assignment: CDR1 SGDLS and CDR2 YYNGEE. The V and J ends lost 4 bases and 4 bases respectively, with 14 bases between them. CDR3 sequence (DNA): TGTGCCAGCAGCCTTCGGACAGCCCCCACCGGGGAGCTGTTTTTT. It translates to CASSLRTAPTGELFF.